This TCR beta chain derives from a study of blood T cell repertoires in COVID-19. The overall study: Sources were T cells, B-cell-depleted T cells, or PBMCs; the material itself was cDNA or gDNA.

Enrollment of patients from Seattle took place during active infection, with longitudinal follow-up. The V gene end was trimmed by 6 bases and the J gene end by 5 bases; junction bases not matched to a gene: 7. The length of the CDR3 is 14 residues. Germline assignment: CDR1 SNHLY and CDR2 FYNNEI. Profiled with immunoSEQ multiplex PCR; TCRdb holds only in-frame clones, not every one. This table has 200,000 to 250,000 clones, around four fifths appearing once. The TCR sequence derives from an older woman with COVID-19, enrolled during active disease. Sequencing was carried out using peripheral blood. This chain connects TRBV2 to TRBJ1-5; 7 bases are shared with TRBD1. CDR3 region: CASSPTGMDQPQHF. The CDR3 DNA is TGTGCCAGCAGCCCGACAGGGATGGATCAGCCCCAGCATTTT.